The rows below give T cell receptor beta chains drawn from one sample of a study of T cell repertoires in cytomegalovirus infection. TCRdb processed the reads anew with MiXCR; each CDR3 protein has one entry. Seen here are approximately 550,000 distinct CDR3 sequences, 16% observed once, and the top ten hold under 30%. The sequencing sample was made of CD8+ T cells from PBMCs. These receptors came from a human donor in good health (CMV status not recorded). Some clones in this sample may be carry-over from other donors' samples. CDR3s include the opening cysteine and the closing phenylalanine or tryptophan. The D gene is left open where the match is weak. Size is stated for part of the rows, as once, few or many counts, or as a class when the clone is expanded.

size,V,D,J,CDR3,DNA
NA,TRBV4-2,TRBD2,TRBJ2-7,CASSHPGGNEQYF,TGTGCCAGCAGCCATCCGGGGGGGAACGAGCAGTACTTC
many,TRBV7-8,NA,TRBJ1-5,CASSPSDDNQPQHF,TGTGCCAGCAGCCCCTCGGACGACAATCAGCCCCAGCATTTT
NA,TRBV20-1,NA,TRBJ2-5,CSAELRETGWGRAETQYF,TGCAGTGCCGAACTCCGGGAGACGGGGTGGGGTAGAGCGGAGACCCAGTACTTC
NA,TRBV11-2,TRBD1,TRBJ2-2,CASSLAGGASTGELFF,TGTGCCAGCAGCTTAGCAGGGGGCGCGAGCACCGGGGAGCTGTTTTTT
many,TRBV5-6,NA,TRBJ2-7,CASSLAGAGFYEQYF,TGTGCCAGCAGCTTGGCTGGGGCTGGATTCTACGAGCAGTACTTC
many,TRBV7-6,NA,TRBJ1-1,CASSLKSPGMNTEAFF,TGTGCCAGCAGCTTAAAAAGCCCCGGGATGAACACTGAAGCTTTCTTT
NA,TRBV9,TRBD1,TRBJ2-7,CASSVEDRPHEQYF,TGTGCCAGCAGCGTAGAGGACAGGCCACACGAGCAGTACTTC
few,TRBV18,NA,TRBJ2-2,CASSPGDYANTGELFF,TGTGCCAGCTCACCTGGAGACTACGCGAACACCGGGGAGCTGTTTTTT
NA,TRBV29-1,NA,TRBJ2-7,CSVDSGREQYF,TGCAGCGTTGATTCGGGGCGAGAGCAGTACTTC
many,TRBV27,NA,TRBJ2-6,CASSLSGTGANVLTF,TGTGCCAGCAGTTTAAGTGGAACTGGGGCCAACGTCCTGACTTTC
many,TRBV19,TRBD1,TRBJ1-1,CASSSPGTGAVNTEAFF,TGTGCCAGTAGTTCACCCGGGACAGGGGCCGTGAACACTGAAGCTTTCTTT
many,TRBV7-9,NA,TRBJ1-1,CASSLPGLRNTEAFF,TGTGCCAGCAGCTTGCCGGGACTCCGGAACACTGAAGCTTTCTTT
NA,TRBV2,NA,TRBJ2-1,CATSTIEQFF,TGTGCCACTTCAACAATTGAGCAGTTCTTC
NA,TRBV5-6,TRBD2,TRBJ2-7,CASRAGTSGYEQYF,TGTGCCAGCAGGGCCGGGACTAGCGGATACGAGCAGTACTTC
many,TRBV7-8,NA,TRBJ1-5,CASSLVYRQSNQPQHF,TGTGCCAGCAGCTTAGTGTACCGACAATCCAATCAGCCCCAGCATTTT
NA,TRBV4-2,TRBD2,TRBJ2-7,CASSQVSTSGTYEQYF,TGTGCCAGCAGCCAAGTAAGCACTAGCGGGACCTACGAGCAGTACTTC
NA,TRBV6-1,NA,TRBJ1-5,CASSEGGDEHF,TGTGCCAGCAGTGAAGGTGGTGACGAGCATTTT
many,TRBV7-2,TRBD2,TRBJ2-1,CASSLVRLAGVRSSYNEQFF,TGTGCCAGCAGCTTAGTTCGACTAGCGGGAGTTCGGAGCTCCTACAATGAGCAGTTCTTC
few,TRBV9,TRBD2,TRBJ2-3,CASSRSASGGFSTDTQYF,TGTGCCAGCAGCAGATCGGCTAGCGGGGGCTTTAGCACAGATACGCAGTATTTT
NA,TRBV2,NA,TRBJ2-7,CASMKGVYEQYF,TGTGCCAGCATGAAAGGGGTGTACGAGCAGTACTTC
many,TRBV7-6,NA,TRBJ1-1,CASSLKQANAEAFF,TGTGCCAGCAGCTTAAAACAGGCCAACGCTGAAGCTTTCTTT
many,TRBV7-3,NA,TRBJ2-1,CASSSGLKGDEQFF,TGTGCCAGCAGCTCAGGACTAAAGGGTGACGAGCAGTTCTTC
NA,TRBV27,NA,TRBJ2-2,CASSLSTLDREGGNTGELFF,TGTGCCAGCAGTTTATCGACCCTTGACAGGGAGGGAGGTAACACCGGGGAGCTGTTTTTT
many,TRBV12-3/TRBV12-4,TRBD1,TRBJ2-7,CASSLDPLRDRGYEQYF,TGTGCCAGCAGTTTAGACCCCTTAAGGGACAGGGGCTACGAGCAGTACTTC
many,TRBV19,NA,TRBJ1-1,CASSISRDGTEAFF,TGTGCCAGTAGTATATCTAGGGACGGCACTGAAGCTTTCTTT
NA,TRBV7-9,TRBD1,TRBJ2-7,CASTGGSWEQYF,TGTGCCAGCACAGGGGGCAGTTGGGAGCAGTACTTC
NA,TRBV20-1,TRBD1,TRBJ1-5,CSARYSGTGGTYDFQPQHF,TGCAGTGCTCGTTATTCCGGGACAGGGGGCACCTATGATTTTCAGCCCCAGCATTTT
many,TRBV7-9,NA,TRBJ1-5,CASSSDQERYQPQHF,TGTGCCAGCAGCTCGGACCAAGAGAGATATCAGCCCCAGCATTTT
many,TRBV6-5,NA,TRBJ2-5,CASSYSGLETQYF,TGTGCCAGCAGTTACTCGGGGCTAGAGACCCAGTACTTC
many,TRBV7-8,NA,TRBJ2-1,CASSLFSGGVRYNEQFF,TGTGCCAGCAGCTTATTTAGTGGGGGAGTACGTTACAATGAGCAGTTCTTC
many,TRBV6-5,NA,TRBJ1-1,CASKQGVGAEAFF,TGTGCCAGCAAACAAGGGGTAGGCGCTGAAGCTTTCTTT
NA,TRBV7-9,TRBD2,TRBJ2-7,CASSLGPGSSGGAHEQYF,TGTGCCAGCAGCTTAGGGCCCGGAAGTAGCGGGGGGGCTCACGAGCAGTACTTC
NA,TRBV6-2/TRBV6-3,NA,TRBJ1-6,CASSSLQHGYNSPLHF,TGTGCCAGCAGTTCCCTTCAGCACGGGTATAATTCACCCCTCCACTTT
few,TRBV7-9,TRBD1,TRBJ2-7,CASSLAGQGITYEQYF,TGTGCCAGCAGCTTAGCGGGACAGGGGATCACCTACGAGCAGTACTTC
NA,TRBV10-3,NA,TRBJ2-2,CDSGPNTGELFF,TGTGACAGCGGGCCGAACACCGGGGAGCTGTTTTTT
few,TRBV7-6,TRBD1,TRBJ1-1,CASSSKGGAVNTEAFF,TGTGCCAGCAGCTCAAAAGGGGGCGCGGTGAACACTGAAGCTTTCTTT
NA,TRBV19,TRBD1,TRBJ1-4,CASMGGTGGTGEKLFF,TGTGCCAGTATGGGGGGGACAGGGGGCACGGGAGAAAAACTGTTTTTT
many,TRBV6-1,NA,TRBJ1-1,CASSEPGHRNTEAFF,TGTGCCAGCAGTGAACCAGGACATAGGAACACTGAAGCTTTCTTT
many,TRBV20-1,NA,TRBJ2-7,CSARDSDFYEQYF,TGCAGTGCTAGAGATAGCGACTTCTACGAGCAGTACTTC
few,TRBV2,TRBD1,TRBJ2-7,CASSHPGQGPIRQYF,TGTGCCAGCAGCCACCCCGGACAGGGACCAATTCGGCAGTACTTC
few,TRBV27,NA,TRBJ2-2,CASSLGRGGTGELFF,TGTGCCAGCAGTTTGGGGCGGGGTGGCACCGGGGAGCTGTTTTTT
NA,TRBV10-3,TRBD2,TRBJ2-3,CAISEMTSGITDTQYF,TGTGCCATCAGTGAGATGACTAGCGGTATAACAGATACGCAGTATTTT
few,TRBV14,NA,TRBJ2-1,CASSQEDSSLTFPFF,TGTGCCAGCAGCCAAGAGGACAGCTCCCTCACTTTCCCGTTCTTC
many,TRBV5-6,NA,TRBJ1-5,CASSLAGGFNQPQHF,TGTGCCAGCAGCTTGGCGGGGGGCTTCAATCAGCCCCAGCATTTT